Shown below are 6 T cell receptor beta chains from a single sample sequenced in a study of T cell repertoires in cytomegalovirus infection. TCRdb passed the reads through MiXCR, listing each CDR3 protein once. In the table there are around 100,000 distinct CDR3 sequences, around 30% of which are singletons. Their specific antigens are unknown. Material: CD8+ T cells from cultured PBMCs, obtained from culture after CMV antigen stimulation. These receptors all stem from a human donor in good health (CMV status not recorded). Some clones in this sample may be carry-over from other donors' samples.

The chain links TRBV7-2 to TRBJ2-3, with 8 bases matching TRBD2. V dropped 3 bases and J dropped 3; count of bases not matched to a gene: 8. The CDR3 covers 16 residues. Germline CDR1 is SGHTA and CDR2 is FQGNSA. The CDR3 loop is CASSFYGRAVTDTQYF. In DNA form, the CDR3 reads TGTGCCAGCAGCTTTTACGGGAGGGCCGTAACAGATACGCAGTATTTT.

This clonotype has just a few counts. The J gene is TRBJ2-3, the V gene TRBV5-6; 7 nucleotides line up with TRBD1. Germline assignment: CDR1 SGHDT and CDR2 YYEEEE. The CDR3 is 15 residues long. J lost 2 bases, V lost 2 bases, and 5 bases had no gene match. The CDR3 loop is CASSFTGTDTDTQYF. CDR3 nucleotides: TGTGCCAGCAGCTTTACCGGGACAGACACAGATACGCAGTATTTT.

J is TRBJ2-1 and V is TRBV2, with 9 bases matching TRBD2. CDR3 length: 15 amino acids. Germline CDR1 SNHLY, CDR2 FYNNEI. Trimming removed 2 bases from V and 4 bases from J; junction bases left unmatched: 3. CDR3 nucleotide sequence: TGTGCCAGCAGTGAACTAGCGGGGCCATACAATGAGCAGTTCTTC. Protein: CASSELAGPYNEQFF.

The V gene is TRBV19, the J gene TRBJ1-1; possible D gene TRBD1, 6 bases. The CDR3 is made up of 14 amino acids. Germline values: CDR1 LNHDA, CDR2 SQIVND (reference sequence). V lost 9 bases to trimming and J lost 0 bases, with 14 bases between them. In nucleotides, the CDR3 is TGTGCCAGCACCCAGGGACATATGAACACTGAAGCTTTCTTT. As protein: CASTQGHMNTEAFF.

The chain combines TRBV5-4 with TRBJ2-3, with a weak D call TRBD1 (6 bases). CDR3 length: 17 residues. Germline CDR1 reads SGHNT; CDR2 reads YYREEE (reference sequence). Between the trimmed V and J ends, which lost 3 bases and 2 bases, there was a span of 19 bases. The CDR3 is CASSSAADRYHTDTQYF. Written as DNA, the CDR3 is TGTGCCAGCAGCTCGGCCGCTGACAGGTACCACACAGATACGCAGTATTTT.

This clonotype was counted only a few times. The chain recombines TRBV25-1 with TRBJ2-7; D is possibly TRBD2 (6 bases). Germline assignment: CDR1 MGHDK and CDR2 SYGVNS. With 4 bases removed from V and 9 bases from J, the gap between germline ends came to 16 bases. The CDR3 runs 13 residues. DNA of the CDR3: TGTGCCAGCAGTGGCGGGAATTACGGGGGGCAGTACTTC. Its translation: CASSGGNYGGQYF.